Listed here are 5 T cell receptor beta chains from one sample, sequenced in a study of T-cell memory formation after mild COVID-19. TCRdb used MiXCR to reprocess the 5' RACE reads, holding one entry per CDR3 protein. The sample records nearly 110,000 distinct CDR3 sequences, approximately 14% being singletons. The sequencing sample was made of PBMCs or a T cell subset sorted from them (not recorded which). The receptors were sampled from a man aged 18 to 30 who had mild COVID-19 (a few samples of this study predate the infection). Cell type and time point are not known.

The V call is TRBV7-6, the J call TRBJ2-4; 12 nucleotides line up with TRBD1. The CDR3 loop spans 14 amino acids. The germline V gene has CDR1 SGHVS and CDR2 FNYEAQ. V lost 5 bases to trimming and J lost 12 bases; unmatched junction nucleotides: 8. CDR3 residues: CASSQFGTGGDQYF. CDR3 bases: TGTGCCAGCAGCCAATTCGGGACAGGGGGCGATCAGTACTTC.

The table lists this clonotype with a few counts. The chain carries TRBV29-1 and TRBJ2-5, with D unclear. Germline V gene sequence: CDR1 SQVTM, CDR2 ANQGSEA. Trimming left V 3 bases short and J 2 bases short, with 10 bases between. This CDR3 has 13 residues. CDR3 coding DNA: TGCAGCGTTGATGGAGCGTTTCAAGAGACCCAGTACTTC. Amino acids: CSVDGAFQETQYF.

In regard to this clonotype: At one of its ends the junction is not consistent with the germline gene, which may arise from a read error. This rearrangement joins TRBV7-7 to TRBJ2-3; a weak D match, TRBD1 (6 bases). Germline CDR1 SSHAT, CDR2 FNYEAQ (reference sequence). This CDR3 spans 17 amino acids. The CDR3, as DNA: TGTGCTAGCAGCTTAGAGTATTTGGGGACACACACAGATACGCAGTATTTT. It translates to CASSLEYLGTHTDTQYF.

This clonotype occurred many times. The chain has TRBV7-9 and TRBJ2-2; D may be TRBD1 (6 bases). Germline values: CDR1 SEHNR, CDR2 FQNEAQ (reference sequence). Trimming cost V 5 bases and J 2 bases, with 15 bases left between them. The length of the CDR3 is 16 residues. CDR3 loop: CASSLTGTQNTGELFF. The CDR3 DNA reads as TGTGCCAGCAGCCTCACCGGGACACAAAACACCGGGGAGCTGTTTTTT. Complete variable domain (other parts from reference TRBV7-9 and TRBJ2-2): DTGVSQNPRHKITKRGQNVTFRCDPISEHNRLYWYRQTLGQGPEFLTYFQNEAQLEKSRLLSDRFSAERPKGSFSTLEIQRTEQGDSAMYLCASSLTGTQNTGELFFGEGSRLTVL.

This clonotype was recorded at least ten times. V and J are TRBV7-2 and TRBJ2-1, with D perhaps being TRBD1 or TRBD2 (5 bases each). With 0 bases removed from V and 7 bases from J, the gap between germline ends came to 7 bases. The CDR3 covers 13 residues. Germline V gene lookup returns CDR1 SGHTA and CDR2 FQGNSA. The chain's CDR3 is CASSLARGNEQFF. The CDR3 DNA follows: TGTGCCAGCAGCTTAGCGAGGGGAAATGAGCAGTTCTTC.